The entry below describes one T cell receptor (beta chain). The donors belonged to the 120-subject validation cohort, separate from the 666-subject first cohort. V was cut by 0 bases and J by 1 base, with 6 bases left in between. In germline, CDR1 is SGHVS, CDR2 FQNEAQ. The CDR3 loop spans 14 amino acids. TCRdb's table, derived via immunoSEQ multiplex PCR, lists solely in-frame clones and lacks some. The repertoire holds 160,000 or so clones, 70% to 90% seen once, with around 3% in the top ten. This specimen belongs to a study of cytomegalovirus exposure and HLA in healthy donors. Study overall: Per a later analysis, the 666 first-cohort and about 120 validation repertoires shared one platform.

Source material: PBMCs. The receptor was isolated from a man in his late teens or twenties in good health and CMV-seronegative. This rearrangement joins TRBV7-8 to TRBJ1-1, with a tentative D call TRBD1 (6 bases). CDR3: CASSLAQGNTEAFF. The CDR3 bases are TGTGCCAGCAGCTTAGCACAGGGGAACACTGAAGCTTTCTTT.